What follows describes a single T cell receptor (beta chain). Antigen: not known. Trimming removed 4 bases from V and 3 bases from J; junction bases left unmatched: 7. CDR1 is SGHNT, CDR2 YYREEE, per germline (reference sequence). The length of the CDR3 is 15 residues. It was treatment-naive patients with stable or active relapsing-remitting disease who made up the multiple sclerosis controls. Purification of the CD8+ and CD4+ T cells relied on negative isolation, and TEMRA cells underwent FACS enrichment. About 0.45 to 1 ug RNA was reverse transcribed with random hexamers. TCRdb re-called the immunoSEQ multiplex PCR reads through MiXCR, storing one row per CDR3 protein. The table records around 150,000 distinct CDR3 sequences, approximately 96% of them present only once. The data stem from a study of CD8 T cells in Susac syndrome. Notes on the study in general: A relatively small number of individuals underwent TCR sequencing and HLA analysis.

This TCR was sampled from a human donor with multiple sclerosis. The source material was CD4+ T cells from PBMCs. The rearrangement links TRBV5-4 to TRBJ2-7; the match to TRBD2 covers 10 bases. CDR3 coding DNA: TGTGCCAGCAGCGGCCCTAGCGGGAGTTTCTACGAGCAGTACTTC. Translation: CASSGPSGSFYEQYF.